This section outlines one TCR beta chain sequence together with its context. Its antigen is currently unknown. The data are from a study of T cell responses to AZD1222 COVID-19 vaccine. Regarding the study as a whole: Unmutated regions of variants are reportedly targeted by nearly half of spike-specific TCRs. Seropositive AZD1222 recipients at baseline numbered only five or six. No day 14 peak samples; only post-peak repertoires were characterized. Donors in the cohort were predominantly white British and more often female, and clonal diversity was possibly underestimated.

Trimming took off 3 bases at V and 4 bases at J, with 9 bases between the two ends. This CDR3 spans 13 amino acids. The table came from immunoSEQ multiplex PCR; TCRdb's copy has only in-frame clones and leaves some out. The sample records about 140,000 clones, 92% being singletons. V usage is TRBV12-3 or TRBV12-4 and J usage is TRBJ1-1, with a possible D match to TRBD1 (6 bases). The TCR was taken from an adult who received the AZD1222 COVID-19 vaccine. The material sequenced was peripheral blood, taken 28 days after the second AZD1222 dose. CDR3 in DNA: TGTGCCAGCAGTTTGGGGGCGGGCACTGAAGCTTTCTTT. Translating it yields CASSLGAGTEAFF.